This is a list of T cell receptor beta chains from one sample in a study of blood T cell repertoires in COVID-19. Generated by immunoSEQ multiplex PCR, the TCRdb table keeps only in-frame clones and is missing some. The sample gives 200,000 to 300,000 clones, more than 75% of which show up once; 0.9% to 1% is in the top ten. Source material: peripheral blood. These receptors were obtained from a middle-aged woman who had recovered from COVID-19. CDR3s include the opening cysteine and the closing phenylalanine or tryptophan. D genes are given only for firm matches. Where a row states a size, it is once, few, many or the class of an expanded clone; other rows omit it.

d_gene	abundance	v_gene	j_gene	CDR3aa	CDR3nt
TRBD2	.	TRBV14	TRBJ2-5	CASSQTGTSWVGETQYF	TGTGCCAGCAGTCAAACCGGGACTAGCTGGGTCGGGGAGACCCAGTACTTC
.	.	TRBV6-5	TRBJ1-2	CASSPGTHYGYTF	TGTGCCAGCAGTCCCGGGACACACTATGGCTACACCTTC
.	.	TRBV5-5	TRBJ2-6	CASSLRAGAGANVLTF	TGTGCCAGCAGCTTGCGGGCAGGGGCCGGGGCCAACGTCCTGACTTTC
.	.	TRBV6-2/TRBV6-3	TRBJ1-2	CASSSREYGYTF	TGTGCCAGCAGTAGCCGGGAGTATGGCTACACCTTC
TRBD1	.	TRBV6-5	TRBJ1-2	CASSYALGQLYYSTF	TGTGCCAGCAGTTACGCCCTGGGACAGCTCTATTATAGCACCTTC
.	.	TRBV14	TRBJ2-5	CASSLNDGGLGAQYF	TGTGCCAGCAGCCTTAATGATGGTGGGCTAGGGGCCCAGTACTTC
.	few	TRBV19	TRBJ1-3	CASGARVPSGNTIYF	TGTGCCAGCGGCGCCAGGGTCCCCTCTGGAAACACCATATATTTT
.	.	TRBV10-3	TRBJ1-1	CAIRAGQPNTEAFF	TGTGCCATCAGAGCCGGACAGCCGAACACTGAAGCTTTCTTT
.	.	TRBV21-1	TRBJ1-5	CASSKPRTVHNQPQHF	TGTGCCAGCAGCAAACCCCGGACAGTACACAATCAGCCCCAGCATTTT
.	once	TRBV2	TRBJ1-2	CASSEQGYGYTF	TGTGCCAGCAGTGAACAGGGTTATGGCTACACCTTC
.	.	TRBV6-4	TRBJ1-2	CASSPSRDKPLRGYTF	TGTGCCAGCAGTCCGAGCCGGGACAAACCTTTAAGGGGCTACACCTTC
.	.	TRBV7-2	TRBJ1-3	CASSPQSGSFGNTIYF	TGTGCCAGCAGCCCCCAGAGTGGGAGCTTTGGAAACACCATATATTTT
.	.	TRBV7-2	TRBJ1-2	CASSTRQLNYGYTF	TGTGCCAGCAGCACCAGACAGCTTAACTATGGCTACACCTTC
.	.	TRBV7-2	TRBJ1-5	CASSWVQGNNQPQHF	TGTGCCAGCAGCTGGGTACAGGGTAACAATCAGCCCCAGCATTTT
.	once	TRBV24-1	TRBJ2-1	CATGGEGKSSYNEQFF	TGTGCCACAGGGGGGGAGGGCAAAAGCTCCTACAATGAGCAGTTCTTC
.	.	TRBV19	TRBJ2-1	CASSPQGFEQFF	TGTGCCAGTAGTCCACAGGGTTTTGAGCAGTTCTTC
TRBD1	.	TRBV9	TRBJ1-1	CASSRGQRNTEAFF	TGTGCCAGCAGCCGGGGACAGCGGAACACTGAAGCTTTCTTT
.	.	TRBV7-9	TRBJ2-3	CASSSRQRPTDTQYF	TGTGCCAGCAGCAGCCGCCAGCGGCCCACAGATACGCAGTATTTT
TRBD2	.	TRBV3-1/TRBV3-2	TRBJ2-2	CASSHGTRGTGELFF	TGTGCCAGCAGTCACGGGACTAGGGGCACCGGGGAGCTGTTTTTT
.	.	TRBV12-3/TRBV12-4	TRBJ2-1	CASSLDSRQFF	TGTGCCAGCAGTTTAGATAGCAGGCAGTTCTTC
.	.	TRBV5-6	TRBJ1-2	CASSPGGGLGYGYTF	TGTGCCAGCAGCCCGGGCGGGGGACTTGGCTATGGCTACACCTTC
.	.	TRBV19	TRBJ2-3	CASSIPQGTQYF	TGTGCCAGTAGTATTCCGCAGGGTACGCAGTATTTT
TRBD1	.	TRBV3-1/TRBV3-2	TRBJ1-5	CASSQDWPGGNQPQHF	TGTGCCAGCAGCCAAGACTGGCCAGGGGGGAATCAGCCCCAGCATTTT
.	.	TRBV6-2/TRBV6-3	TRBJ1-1	CASSYGPPANTEAFF	TGTGCCAGCAGTTACGGCCCCCCCGCGAACACTGAAGCTTTCTTT
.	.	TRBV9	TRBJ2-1	CASGPNNEQFF	TGTGCCAGCGGGCCCAACAATGAGCAGTTCTTC
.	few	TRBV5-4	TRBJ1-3	CASSFAGGLGNTIYF	TGTGCCAGCAGCTTCGCGGGGGGGCTCGGAAACACCATATATTTT
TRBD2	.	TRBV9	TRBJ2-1	CASSRERGSYNEQFF	TGTGCCAGCAGTAGAGAGCGGGGGTCCTACAATGAGCAGTTCTTC